This T cell receptor beta chain was recorded in a study of early T cells in non-severe SARS-CoV-2 infection (dated by TCRdb to the early 2020s). A note on the overall study: TCR sequencing used bulk RNA from unsorted whole blood, so alpha and beta chains could not be paired.

The CDR3 goes from the cysteine to the phenylalanine over 16 residues. Of all the DNA, just the CDR3 is kept, 48 bases in frame from base 1. CDR1 and CDR2 are read off the germline V gene (reference sequence) as LNHDA and SQIVND. Trimming removed 7 bases from V and 1 base from J, leaving 19 bases between the germline ends. The library was generated by 5' RACE. The sequencer was a NextSeq 500. To correct for sequencing error and PCR bias, the TCR library protocol tagged individual cDNA molecules with unique molecular identifiers. TCR alpha and beta chains were both sequenced, and the abundances of alpha and beta sequences in each sample were closely correlated with each other. Per the authors' processing: Decombinator V4 was used to annotate the V gene, J gene and CDR3 of the TCR sequences. TCRs were defined as expanded if a significant change between any two time points was detected under a Poisson model with p below 0.0001. TCR abundances were normalised to the total number of TCRs sequenced per sample and expressed as counts per million. MAIT TCRs were defined by TRAV1-2 paired with TRAJ12, TRAJ20 or TRAJ33, and iNKT TCRs by TRAV10 paired with TRAJ18. VDJdb, accessed 1 November 2021, was searched for CMV, EBV and SARS-CoV-2 annotated TCRs, with TCRs annotated for multiple antigens excluded. The public reads were reanalyzed by TCRdb: fastp trimming at Q25, MiXCR alignment, in-frame beta chains only. Rows matching on CDR3 protein sequence are summarized as one entry with the most common DNA and genes. It is TCRdb's table, rather than the study itself, that gives the V and J calls and clone size. The sample data list over 70,000 distinct CDR3 sequences, and 13% to 15% of these were observed just once. Roughly 4.2% of the sample is in the top ten clones.

Set within a cohort of healthcare workers in London, UK, this nested case-control study involved weekly PCR testing of nasopharyngeal swabs along with blood sampling. Healthcare workers were recruited between 23 and 31 March 2020, during the week of the UK lockdown, and were followed weekly for up to roughly 15 weeks. The paper as a whole reports these results and caveats: VDJdb matching was skewed toward anti-spike CD8 responses and likely underestimated virus-specific expansions, missing private and CD4 specificities.

This clonotype was seen more than once but under ten times. The target of this receptor is not known. No per-base quality is available; no much larger clone lies one base away. The sequencing used whole blood, collected at baseline. The origin of this receptor is an adult who was a healthcare worker with PCR-confirmed SARS-CoV-2 infection or an uninfected control (not recorded which). The V and J genes are TRBV19 and TRBJ1-2; D gene: possibly TRBD1, on 6 matching bases. The nucleotides read TGTGCCAGTACCCTCGCAGGGGACCTCGATAACTATGGCTACACCTTC. Its product reads: CASTLAGDLDNYGYTF.